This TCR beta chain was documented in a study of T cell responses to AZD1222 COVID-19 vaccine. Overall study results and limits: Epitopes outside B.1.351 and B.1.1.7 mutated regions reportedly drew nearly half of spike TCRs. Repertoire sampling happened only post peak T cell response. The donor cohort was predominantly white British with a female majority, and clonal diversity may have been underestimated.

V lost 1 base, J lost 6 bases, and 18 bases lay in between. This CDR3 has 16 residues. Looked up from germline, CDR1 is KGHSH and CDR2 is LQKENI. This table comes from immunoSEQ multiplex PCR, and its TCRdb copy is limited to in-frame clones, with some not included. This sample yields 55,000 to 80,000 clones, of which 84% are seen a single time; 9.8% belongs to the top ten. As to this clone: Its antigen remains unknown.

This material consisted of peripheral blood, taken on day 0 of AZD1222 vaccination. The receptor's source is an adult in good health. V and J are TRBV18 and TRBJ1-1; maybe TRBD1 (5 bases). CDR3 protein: CASSPRSQGSVAEAFF. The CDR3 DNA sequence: TGTGCCAGCTCACCACGTTCTCAGGGTAGCGTCGCTGAAGCTTTCTTT.